This T cell receptor (beta chain) was retrieved from a study of blood T cells in healthy people across ages. The use of a sample-barcoded 5' primer and a J-beta primer mix characterized a second PCR of roughly 6 to 11 cycles. MiXCR was run by TCRdb on the 5' RACE reads, yielding one entry per CDR3 protein. This sample carries around 1.7 million distinct CDR3 sequences, 28% of them seen once, and the ten largest clones take roughly 8%. Donation came from healthy Caucasian individuals in Russia who were aged about 6 to 100. Researchers report isolating at least 6 million PBMCs per sample. Sequenced material: blood. The sequence was obtained from a woman aged 30 to 39 in good health.

The CDR3 is CSARDGVATTDTQYF. DNA of the CDR3: TGCAGTGCTAGAGATGGTGTTGCTACCACAGATACGCAGTATTTT. The rearrangement uses TRBV20-1 and TRBJ2-3; no clear D gene. The CDR3 length is 15 residues. Trimming removed 0 bases at V and 2 bases at J, with 12 bases between. Germline V gene lookup returns CDR1 DFQATT and CDR2 SNEGSKA (reference sequence).